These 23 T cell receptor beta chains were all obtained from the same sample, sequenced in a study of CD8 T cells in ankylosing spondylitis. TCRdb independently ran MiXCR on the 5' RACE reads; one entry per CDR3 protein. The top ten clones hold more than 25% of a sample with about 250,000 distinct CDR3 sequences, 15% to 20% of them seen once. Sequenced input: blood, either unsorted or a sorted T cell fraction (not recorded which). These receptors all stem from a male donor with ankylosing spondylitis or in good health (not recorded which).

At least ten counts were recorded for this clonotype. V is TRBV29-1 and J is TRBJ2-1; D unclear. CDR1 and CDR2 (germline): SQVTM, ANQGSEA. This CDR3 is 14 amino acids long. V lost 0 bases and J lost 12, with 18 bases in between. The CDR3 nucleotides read TGCAGCGTTGAAGAGGCTAGTTTGCGACCCTGGCAGTTCTTC. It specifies CSVEEASLRPWQFF.

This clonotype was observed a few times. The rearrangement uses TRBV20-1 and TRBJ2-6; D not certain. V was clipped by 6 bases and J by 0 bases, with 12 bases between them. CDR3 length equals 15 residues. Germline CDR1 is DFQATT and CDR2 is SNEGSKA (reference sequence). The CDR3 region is CSARDSYSGANVLTF. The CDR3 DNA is TGCAGTGCCCGAGACTCCTACTCTGGGGCCAACGTCCTGACTTTC.

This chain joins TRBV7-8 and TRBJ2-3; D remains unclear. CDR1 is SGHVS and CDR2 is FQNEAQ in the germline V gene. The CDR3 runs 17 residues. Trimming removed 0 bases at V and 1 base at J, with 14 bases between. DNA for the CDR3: TGTGCCAGCAGCTTAGCGCTCGGCGGTGGAGGCACAGATACGCAGTATTTT. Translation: CASSLALGGGGTDTQYF.

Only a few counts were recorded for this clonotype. The CDR3 nucleotides are TGCGCCAGCAGCCAATTGACCAATCAGCCCCAGCATTTT. This sequence encodes CASSQLTNQPQHF. The V and J genes are TRBV4-1 and TRBJ1-5; D is ambiguous. Germline V gene sequence: CDR1 MGHRA, CDR2 YSYEKL. The CDR3 has 13 residues. Trimming stripped 2 bases from V and 3 bases from J, with 5 bases between.

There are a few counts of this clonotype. Here the CDR3 reads CASRSRVLNTEAFF. The CDR3 nucleotides read TGTGCCAGCAGATCCCGGGTCTTGAACACTGAAGCTTTCTTT. The genes are TRBV27 and TRBJ1-1; D ambiguous. V lost 6 bases and J 0 bases, leaving 11 bases between the germline ends. The germline V gene encodes CDR1 MNHEY and CDR2 SMNVEV (reference sequence). The CDR3 is 14 residues long.

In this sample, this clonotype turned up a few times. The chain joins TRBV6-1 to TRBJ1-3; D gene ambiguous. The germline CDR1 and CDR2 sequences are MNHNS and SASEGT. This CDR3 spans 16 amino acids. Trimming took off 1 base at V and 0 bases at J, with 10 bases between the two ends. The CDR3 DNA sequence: TGTGCCAGCAGTGAAGTCTTCCAGAGCTCTGGAAACACCATATATTTT. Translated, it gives CASSEVFQSSGNTIYF.

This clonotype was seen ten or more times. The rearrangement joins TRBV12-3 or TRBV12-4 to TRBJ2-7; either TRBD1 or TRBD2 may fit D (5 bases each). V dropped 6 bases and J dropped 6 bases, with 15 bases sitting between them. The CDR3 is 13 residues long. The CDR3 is CASSSGTFTEQYF. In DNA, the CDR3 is TGTGCCAGCAGCTCCGGGACCTTCACCGAGCAGTACTTC.

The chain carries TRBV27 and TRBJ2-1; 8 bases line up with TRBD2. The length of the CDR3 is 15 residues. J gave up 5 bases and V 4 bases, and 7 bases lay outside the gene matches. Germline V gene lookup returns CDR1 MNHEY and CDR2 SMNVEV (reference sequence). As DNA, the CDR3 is TGTGCCAGCAGTTCCCCGGGTAGCGGGAACAATGAGCAGTTCTTC. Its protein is CASSSPGSGNNEQFF.

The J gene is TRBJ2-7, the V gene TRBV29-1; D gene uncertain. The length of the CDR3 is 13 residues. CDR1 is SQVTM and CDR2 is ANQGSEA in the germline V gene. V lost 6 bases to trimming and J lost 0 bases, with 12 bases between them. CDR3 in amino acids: CSVPDPASYEQYF. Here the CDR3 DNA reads TGCAGCGTCCCGGATCCGGCCTCCTACGAGCAGTACTTC.

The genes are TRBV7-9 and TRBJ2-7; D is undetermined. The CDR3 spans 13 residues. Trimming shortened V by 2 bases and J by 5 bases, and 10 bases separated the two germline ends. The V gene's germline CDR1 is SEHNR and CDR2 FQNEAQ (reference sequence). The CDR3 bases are TGTGCCAGCAGCTTACCGGCGGCGAACGAGCAGTACTTC. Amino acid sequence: CASSLPAANEQYF. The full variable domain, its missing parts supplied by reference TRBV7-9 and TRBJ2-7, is DTGVSQNPRHKITKRGQNVTFRCDPISEHNRLYWYRQTLGQGPEFLTYFQNEAQLEKSRLLSDRFSAERPKGSFSTLEIQRTEQGDSAMYLCASSLPAANEQYFGPGTRLTVT.

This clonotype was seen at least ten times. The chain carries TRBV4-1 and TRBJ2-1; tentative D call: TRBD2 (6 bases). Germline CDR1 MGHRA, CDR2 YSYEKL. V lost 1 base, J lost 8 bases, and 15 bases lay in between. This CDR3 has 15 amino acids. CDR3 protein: CASSQASAGLDEQFF. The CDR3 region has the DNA TGCGCCAGCAGCCAAGCTAGCGCGGGACTCGATGAGCAGTTCTTC.

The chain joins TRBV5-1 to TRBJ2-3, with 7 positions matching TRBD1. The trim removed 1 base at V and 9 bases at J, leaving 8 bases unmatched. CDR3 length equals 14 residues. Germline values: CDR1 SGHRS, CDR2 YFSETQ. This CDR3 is CASSLFRLRGTQYF. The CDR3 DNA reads TGCGCCAGCAGCTTGTTCCGTCTCAGGGGGACGCAGTATTTT.

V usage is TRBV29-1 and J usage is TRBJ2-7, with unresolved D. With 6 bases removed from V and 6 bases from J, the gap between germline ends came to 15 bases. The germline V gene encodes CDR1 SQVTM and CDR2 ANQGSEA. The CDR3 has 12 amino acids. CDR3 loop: CSVETFSGEQYF. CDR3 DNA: TGCAGCGTGGAGACATTTTCTGGCGAGCAGTACTTC.

CDR3 amino acids: CASSLGLAGSEQYF. Here the CDR3 DNA reads TGTGCCAGCAGCTTAGGACTAGCGGGATCCGAGCAGTACTTC. V and J are TRBV5-8 and TRBJ2-7; TRBD2 matches 12 bases. Germline CDR1 SGHTS, CDR2 YDEGEE. CDR3 length: 14 residues. V was pared by 2 bases and J by 6 bases, with 3 bases of the junction left unmatched.

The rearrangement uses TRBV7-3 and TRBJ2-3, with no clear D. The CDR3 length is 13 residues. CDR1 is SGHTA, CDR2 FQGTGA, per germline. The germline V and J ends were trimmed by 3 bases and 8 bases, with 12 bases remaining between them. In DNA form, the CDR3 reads TGTGCCAGCAGCTTTATGGAATGGGGTACGCAGTATTTT. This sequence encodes CASSFMEWGTQYF.

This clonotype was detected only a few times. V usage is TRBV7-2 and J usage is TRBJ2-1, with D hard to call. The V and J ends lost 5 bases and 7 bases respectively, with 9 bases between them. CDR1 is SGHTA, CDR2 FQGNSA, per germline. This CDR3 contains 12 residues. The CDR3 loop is CASSSGLNEQFF. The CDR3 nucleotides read TGTGCCAGCAGCAGTGGGTTAAATGAGCAGTTCTTC.

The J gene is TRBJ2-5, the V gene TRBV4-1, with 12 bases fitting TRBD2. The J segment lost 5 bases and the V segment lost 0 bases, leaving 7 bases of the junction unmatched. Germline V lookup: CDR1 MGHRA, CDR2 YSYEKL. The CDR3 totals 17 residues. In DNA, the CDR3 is TGCGCCAGCAGCCAAGAGGCTAGCGGGAGGGTCGGGGAGACCCAGTACTTC. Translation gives CASSQEASGRVGETQYF.

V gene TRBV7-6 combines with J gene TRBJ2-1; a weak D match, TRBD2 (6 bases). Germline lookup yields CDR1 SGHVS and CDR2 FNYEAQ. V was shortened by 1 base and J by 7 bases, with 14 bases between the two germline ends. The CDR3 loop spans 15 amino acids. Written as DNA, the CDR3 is TGTGCCAGCAGCTTAGATTCGGGAGAGGGTAATGAGCAGTTCTTC. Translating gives CASSLDSGEGNEQFF.

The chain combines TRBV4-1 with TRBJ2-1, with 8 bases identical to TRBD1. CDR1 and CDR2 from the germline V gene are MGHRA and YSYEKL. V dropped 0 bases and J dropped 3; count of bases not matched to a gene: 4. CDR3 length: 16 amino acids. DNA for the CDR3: TGCGCCAGCAGCCAAGAGGACAGGGCGTTCTACAATGAGCAGTTCTTC. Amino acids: CASSQEDRAFYNEQFF.

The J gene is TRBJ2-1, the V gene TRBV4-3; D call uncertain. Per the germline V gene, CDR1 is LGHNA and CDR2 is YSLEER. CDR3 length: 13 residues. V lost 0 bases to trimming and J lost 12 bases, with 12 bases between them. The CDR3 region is CASSQDFGFRQFF. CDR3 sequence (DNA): TGCGCCAGCAGCCAAGATTTTGGGTTTAGGCAGTTCTTC.

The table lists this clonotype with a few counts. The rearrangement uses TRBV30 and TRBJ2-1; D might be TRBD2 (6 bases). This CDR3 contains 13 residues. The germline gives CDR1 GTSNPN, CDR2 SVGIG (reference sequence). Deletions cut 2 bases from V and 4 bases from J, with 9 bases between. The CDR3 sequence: CAWSHGGYNEQFF. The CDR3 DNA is TGTGCCTGGAGTCACGGGGGTTACAATGAGCAGTTCTTC.

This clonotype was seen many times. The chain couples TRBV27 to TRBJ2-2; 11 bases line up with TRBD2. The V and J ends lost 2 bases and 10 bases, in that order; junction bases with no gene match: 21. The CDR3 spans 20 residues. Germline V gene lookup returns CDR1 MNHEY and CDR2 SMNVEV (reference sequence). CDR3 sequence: CASSLVGQGIGSGRAVELFF. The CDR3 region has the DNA TGTGCCAGCAGTTTAGTCGGCCAGGGGATCGGTAGCGGGAGGGCCGTGGAGCTGTTTTTT.

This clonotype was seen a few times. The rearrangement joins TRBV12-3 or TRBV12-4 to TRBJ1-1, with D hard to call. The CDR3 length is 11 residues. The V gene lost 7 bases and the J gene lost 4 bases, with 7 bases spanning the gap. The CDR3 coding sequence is TGTGCCAGCACCTCTGGCACTGAAGCTTTCTTT. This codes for CASTSGTEAFF.